This T cell receptor (beta chain) was captured by sequencing in a study of blood T cell repertoires in COVID-19. For the study at large: PBMCs, B-cell-depleted T cells, or T cells provided the cDNA or gDNA that made up the material.

This clone was seen a handful of times. Here immunoSEQ multiplex PCR was the method, and the copy in TCRdb shows in-frame clones only, minus some. Of tens of thousands of clones in the sample, 78% are singletons; the top ten hold 25%. The sequence was obtained from a human donor in a cohort sampled during active COVID-19. The sample taken for sequencing was peripheral blood.

For the CDR3, the DNA is TGTGCCAGCTCACCAGACGGAGCCGCAGATACGCAGTATTTT. The encoded protein is CASSPDGAADTQYF. The V call is TRBV18, the J call TRBJ2-3, with D uncertain. Germline-derived CDR1 and CDR2 are KGHSH and LQKENI. The CDR3 runs to 14 residues. Trimming shortened V by 2 bases and J by 4 bases, and 10 bases separated the two germline ends.